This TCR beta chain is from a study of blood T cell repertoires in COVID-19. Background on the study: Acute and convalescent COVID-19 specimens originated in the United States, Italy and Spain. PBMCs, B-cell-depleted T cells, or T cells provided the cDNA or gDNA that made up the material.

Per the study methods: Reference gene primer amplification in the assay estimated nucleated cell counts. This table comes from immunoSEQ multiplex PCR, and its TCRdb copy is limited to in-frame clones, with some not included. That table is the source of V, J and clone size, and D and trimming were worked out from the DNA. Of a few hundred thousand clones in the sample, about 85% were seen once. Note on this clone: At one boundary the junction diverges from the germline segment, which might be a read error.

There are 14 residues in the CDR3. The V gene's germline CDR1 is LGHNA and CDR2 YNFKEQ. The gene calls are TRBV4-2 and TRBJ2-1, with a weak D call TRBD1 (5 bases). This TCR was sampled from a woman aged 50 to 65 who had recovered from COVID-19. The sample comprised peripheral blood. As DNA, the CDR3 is TGTGCCAGCAGCAAAAGGGTAGGTAGGGGCTGTGGTATCTTC. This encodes CASSKRVGRGCGIF.